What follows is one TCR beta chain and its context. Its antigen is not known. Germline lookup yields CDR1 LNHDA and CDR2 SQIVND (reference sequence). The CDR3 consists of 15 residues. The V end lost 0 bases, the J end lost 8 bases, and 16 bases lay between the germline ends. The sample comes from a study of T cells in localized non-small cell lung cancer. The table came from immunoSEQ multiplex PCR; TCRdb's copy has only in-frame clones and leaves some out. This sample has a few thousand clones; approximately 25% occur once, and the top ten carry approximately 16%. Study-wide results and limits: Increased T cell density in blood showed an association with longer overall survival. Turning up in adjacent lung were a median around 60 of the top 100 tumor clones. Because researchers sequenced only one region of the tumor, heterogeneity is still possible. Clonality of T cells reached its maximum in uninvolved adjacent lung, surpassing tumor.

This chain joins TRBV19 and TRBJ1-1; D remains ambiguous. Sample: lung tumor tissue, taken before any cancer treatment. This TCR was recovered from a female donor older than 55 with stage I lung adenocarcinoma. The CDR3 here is CASSIDRLLGGEAFF. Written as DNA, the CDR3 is TGTGCCAGTAGTATAGATCGTCTGCTTGGCGGAGAAGCTTTCTTT.